This is a list of T cell receptor beta chains from one sample in a study of early T cells in non-severe SARS-CoV-2 infection. MiXCR, run by TCRdb on the 5' RACE reads, gives a single entry per CDR3 protein. Of 63,000 or so distinct CDR3 sequences in the sample, approximately 10% were seen once. The sequenced sample was whole blood. Receptor source: an adult who was a healthcare worker with PCR-confirmed SARS-CoV-2 infection or an uninfected control (not recorded which). Each CDR3 is given with its conserved first and last residue. Each record gives: clone size, J gene, V gene, D gene, CDR3 protein, CDR3 DNA. A D gene is named only where the DNA matches it firmly. Part of the rows lack a size; the others show once, few, many or a class for expanded clones.

clone size: many; J gene: TRBJ2-5; V gene: TRBV5-1; D gene: NA; CDR3 protein: CASSLAGQSETQYF; CDR3 DNA: TGCGCCAGCAGCTTGGCCGGTCAGTCGGAGACCCAGTACTTC
clone size: NA; J gene: TRBJ2-3; V gene: TRBV29-1; D gene: NA; CDR3 protein: CSSLGADTQYF; CDR3 DNA: TGCAGCTCACTCGGGGCCGATACGCAGTATTTT
clone size: few; J gene: TRBJ2-5; V gene: TRBV29-1; D gene: NA; CDR3 protein: CSVGRGEKTQYF; CDR3 DNA: TGCAGCGTCGGGCGCGGGGAAAAGACCCAGTACTTC
clone size: many; J gene: TRBJ1-3; V gene: TRBV7-8; D gene: NA; CDR3 protein: CASSLPSLSRSGNTIYF; CDR3 DNA: TGTGCCAGCAGCTTACCCTCCCTATCCCGTTCTGGAAACACCATATATTTT
clone size: many; J gene: TRBJ1-1; V gene: TRBV29-1; D gene: NA; CDR3 protein: CSVEPGATEAFF; CDR3 DNA: TGCAGCGTTGAGCCGGGGGCCACTGAAGCTTTCTTT
clone size: many; J gene: TRBJ2-7; V gene: TRBV27; D gene: NA; CDR3 protein: CASSSPDRRYEQYF; CDR3 DNA: TGTGCCAGCAGCTCCCCCGACCGGCGGTACGAGCAGTACTTC
clone size: few; J gene: TRBJ2-1; V gene: TRBV11-2; D gene: TRBD2; CDR3 protein: CASSSTSGLQNYNNEQFF; CDR3 DNA: TGTGCCAGCAGCTCGACTAGCGGGCTACAAAATTATAACAATGAGCAGTTCTTC
clone size: few; J gene: TRBJ2-7; V gene: TRBV19; D gene: NA; CDR3 protein: CASSKDPATYEQYF; CDR3 DNA: TGTGCCAGTAGTAAGGACCCAGCCACCTACGAGCAGTACTTC
clone size: few; J gene: TRBJ2-1; V gene: TRBV10-3; D gene: NA; CDR3 protein: CAISLGGTSEQFF; CDR3 DNA: TGTGCCATCAGCCTAGGAGGGACGTCTGAGCAGTTCTTC
clone size: NA; J gene: TRBJ2-1; V gene: TRBV20-1; D gene: TRBD2; CDR3 protein: CSAPSRGGATEQFF; CDR3 DNA: TGCAGTGCTCCCAGCCGCGGGGGGGCCACTGAGCAGTTCTTC
clone size: many; J gene: TRBJ2-7; V gene: TRBV21-1; D gene: NA; CDR3 protein: CAGSLMDHEQYF; CDR3 DNA: TGTGCCGGGTCTCTCATGGATCACGAGCAGTACTTC
clone size: NA; J gene: TRBJ2-7; V gene: TRBV5-1; D gene: TRBD2; CDR3 protein: CASSIGSGSAVDEQYF; CDR3 DNA: TGCGCCAGCAGCATAGGGAGCGGGAGTGCAGTTGACGAGCAGTACTTC
clone size: NA; J gene: TRBJ2-3; V gene: TRBV7-8; D gene: NA; CDR3 protein: CASSAPRVDTQYF; CDR3 DNA: TGTGCCAGCAGCGCCCCTAGGGTAGATACGCAGTATTTT
clone size: many; J gene: TRBJ1-5; V gene: TRBV5-1; D gene: NA; CDR3 protein: CASSLDGGGSNQPQHF; CDR3 DNA: TGCGCCAGCAGCTTGGATGGGGGCGGGAGCAATCAGCCCCAGCATTTT
clone size: many; J gene: TRBJ2-1; V gene: TRBV21-1; D gene: NA; CDR3 protein: CASSKRQGAPDEQFF; CDR3 DNA: TGTGCCAGCAGCAAAAGACAGGGGGCGCCCGATGAGCAGTTCTTC
clone size: few; J gene: TRBJ2-3; V gene: TRBV12-3/TRBV12-4; D gene: TRBD2; CDR3 protein: CASSWRLAGDTQYF; CDR3 DNA: TGTGCCAGCAGTTGGCGGTTAGCGGGAGATACGCAGTATTTT
clone size: many; J gene: TRBJ2-5; V gene: TRBV10-1; D gene: NA; CDR3 protein: CASSRSREETQYF; CDR3 DNA: TGCGCCAGCAGTCGTTCTCGGGAAGAGACCCAGTACTTC
clone size: medium-sized; J gene: TRBJ2-1; V gene: TRBV6-4; D gene: NA; CDR3 protein: CASSVTGEANEQFF; CDR3 DNA: TGTGCCAGCAGTGTAACGGGAGAAGCCAATGAGCAGTTCTTC
clone size: once; J gene: TRBJ2-5; V gene: TRBV9; D gene: NA; CDR3 protein: CASSPFGGAWETQYF; CDR3 DNA: TGTGCCAGCAGCCCTTTCGGGGGTGCCTGGGAGACCCAGTACTTC
clone size: many; J gene: TRBJ1-5; V gene: TRBV12-3/TRBV12-4; D gene: NA; CDR3 protein: CASSLDIGQPQHF; CDR3 DNA: TGTGCCAGCAGTTTAGATATTGGCCAGCCCCAGCATTTT
clone size: medium-sized; J gene: TRBJ2-3; V gene: TRBV7-9; D gene: NA; CDR3 protein: CASSLVDTQYF; CDR3 DNA: TGTGCCAGCAGCTTAGTAGATACGCAGTATTTT
clone size: many; J gene: TRBJ2-1; V gene: TRBV7-9; D gene: TRBD2; CDR3 protein: CASSLGAGVRNEQFF; CDR3 DNA: TGTGCCAGCAGCTTAGGAGCGGGAGTACGCAATGAGCAGTTCTTC
clone size: NA; J gene: TRBJ2-3; V gene: TRBV18; D gene: NA; CDR3 protein: CASQEGDTQYF; CDR3 DNA: TGTGCCAGCCAAGAAGGAGATACGCAGTATTTT
clone size: many; J gene: TRBJ2-5; V gene: TRBV18; D gene: NA; CDR3 protein: CASSPRGGETQYF; CDR3 DNA: TGTGCCAGCTCACCCAGGGGCGGCGAGACCCAGTACTTC
clone size: few; J gene: TRBJ1-2; V gene: TRBV4-2; D gene: NA; CDR3 protein: CASSQGQVDNYGYTF; CDR3 DNA: TGTGCCAGCAGCCAAGGACAGGTCGACAACTATGGCTACACCTTC
clone size: few; J gene: TRBJ2-5; V gene: TRBV28; D gene: NA; CDR3 protein: CASSPGDLRETQYF; CDR3 DNA: TGTGCCAGCAGTCCGGGGGATCTCAGAGAGACCCAGTACTTC
clone size: many; J gene: TRBJ2-7; V gene: TRBV4-2; D gene: NA; CDR3 protein: CASSQESGHVEQYF; CDR3 DNA: TGTGCCAGCAGCCAAGAGTCGGGACATGTCGAGCAGTACTTC
clone size: many; J gene: TRBJ2-5; V gene: TRBV6-5; D gene: TRBD1; CDR3 protein: CASSPPGQGYQTQYF; CDR3 DNA: TGTGCCAGCAGTCCCCCGGGACAGGGGTATCAGACCCAGTACTTC
clone size: NA; J gene: TRBJ2-3; V gene: TRBV6-5; D gene: TRBD2; CDR3 protein: CASSQRGGSTDTQYF; CDR3 DNA: TGTGCCAGCAGTCAACGGGGGGGTAGCACAGATACGCAGTATTTT
clone size: few; J gene: TRBJ2-3; V gene: TRBV18; D gene: NA; CDR3 protein: CASSPLETRSTDTQYF; CDR3 DNA: TGTGCCAGCTCACCACTGGAGACTAGGAGCACAGATACGCAGTATTTT
clone size: NA; J gene: TRBJ2-5; V gene: TRBV6-2/TRBV6-3; D gene: TRBD2; CDR3 protein: CASSYGTTWAPETQYF; CDR3 DNA: TGTGCCAGCAGTTACGGGACTACATGGGCGCCGGAGACCCAGTACTTC
clone size: many; J gene: TRBJ2-3; V gene: TRBV27; D gene: TRBD1; CDR3 protein: CASSSSYTRGLRTDTQYF; CDR3 DNA: TGTGCCAGCAGTTCATCGTATACCAGGGGGCTACGCACAGATACGCAGTATTTT
clone size: NA; J gene: TRBJ2-5; V gene: TRBV6-6; D gene: NA; CDR3 protein: CASSWHLQETQYF; CDR3 DNA: TGTGCCAGCAGTTGGCACCTCCAAGAGACCCAGTACTTC
clone size: few; J gene: TRBJ2-1; V gene: TRBV6-5; D gene: TRBD1; CDR3 protein: CASSRGQSNEQFF; CDR3 DNA: TGTGCCAGCAGTAGGGGACAGTCCAATGAGCAGTTCTTC
clone size: many; J gene: TRBJ2-2; V gene: TRBV27; D gene: NA; CDR3 protein: CASSVLQDPTGELFF; CDR3 DNA: TGTGCCAGCAGCGTCCTACAGGATCCTACCGGGGAGCTGTTTTTT
clone size: many; J gene: TRBJ2-1; V gene: TRBV18; D gene: TRBD2; CDR3 protein: CASSPSSGYNEQFF; CDR3 DNA: TGTGCCAGCTCACCATCTAGCGGCTACAATGAGCAGTTCTTC
clone size: many; J gene: TRBJ2-6; V gene: TRBV12-3/TRBV12-4; D gene: NA; CDR3 protein: CASSYQGSGANVLTF; CDR3 DNA: TGTGCCAGCAGCTACCAGGGCTCTGGGGCCAACGTCCTGACTTTC
clone size: NA; J gene: TRBJ2-5; V gene: TRBV6-5; D gene: NA; CDR3 protein: CASSYSSSGVETQYF; CDR3 DNA: TGTGCCAGCAGTTACTCGAGTTCAGGGGTAGAGACCCAGTACTTC
clone size: many; J gene: TRBJ1-5; V gene: TRBV11-2; D gene: NA; CDR3 protein: CASSLDVGGNQPQHF; CDR3 DNA: TGTGCCAGCAGCTTAGACGTCGGTGGCAATCAGCCCCAGCATTTT
clone size: few; J gene: TRBJ2-2; V gene: TRBV20-1; D gene: NA; CDR3 protein: CSATAVANTGELFF; CDR3 DNA: TGCAGTGCAACGGCTGTCGCGAACACCGGGGAGCTGTTTTTT
clone size: few; J gene: TRBJ2-2; V gene: TRBV19; D gene: NA; CDR3 protein: CASSIGTSNTGELFF; CDR3 DNA: TGTGCCAGTAGTATTGGCACTAGCAACACCGGGGAGCTGTTTTTT
clone size: NA; J gene: TRBJ1-1; V gene: TRBV10-3; D gene: TRBD1; CDR3 protein: CAISARQGWEAGTEAFF; CDR3 DNA: TGTGCCATCAGCGCCCGACAGGGTTGGGAGGCGGGTACTGAAGCTTTCTTT
clone size: many; J gene: TRBJ2-7; V gene: TRBV29-1; D gene: TRBD1; CDR3 protein: CSVGRDRGGEQYF; CDR3 DNA: TGCAGCGTTGGACGGGACAGGGGCGGGGAGCAGTACTTC
clone size: NA; J gene: TRBJ1-6; V gene: TRBV2; D gene: NA; CDR3 protein: CASSEAGRGEGSPLHF; CDR3 DNA: TGTGCCAGCAGTGAAGCAGGCAGGGGAGAAGGATCACCCCTCCACTTT
clone size: many; J gene: TRBJ1-5; V gene: TRBV12-3/TRBV12-4; D gene: NA; CDR3 protein: CASTGQLNSNQPQHF; CDR3 DNA: TGTGCCAGCACCGGGCAGCTCAATAGCAATCAGCCCCAGCATTTT
clone size: many; J gene: TRBJ2-1; V gene: TRBV5-4; D gene: NA; CDR3 protein: CASSPAGGDYNEQFF; CDR3 DNA: TGTGCCAGCAGCCCTGCTGGAGGGGACTACAATGAGCAGTTCTTC
clone size: few; J gene: TRBJ2-1; V gene: TRBV7-9; D gene: TRBD1; CDR3 protein: CASSPQDRGSNEQFF; CDR3 DNA: TGTGCCAGCAGCCCCCAGGACAGGGGGTCCAATGAGCAGTTCTTC
clone size: NA; J gene: TRBJ1-1; V gene: TRBV3-1; D gene: TRBD1; CDR3 protein: CASSPETGVAFF; CDR3 DNA: TGTGCCAGCAGCCCCGAGACAGGGGTAGCTTTCTTT